This is a list of T cell receptor beta chains from one sample in a study of T-cell memory formation after mild COVID-19. In TCRdb, the 5' RACE reads were re-called with MiXCR into one record per CDR3 protein. The data show more than 250,000 distinct CDR3 sequences, over 15% seen once. Sequenced sample: PBMCs or a T cell subset sorted from them (not recorded which). Every receptor here comes from a man aged 18 to 29 who had mild COVID-19 (a few samples of this study predate the infection). Cell type and time point are not known. Each CDR3 is given with its conserved first and last residue. A D gene is named only where the DNA matches it firmly. Clone size is not always given. Where it is, it says once, few, many or a class for expanded clones.

CDR3aa	CDR3nt	abundance	j_gene	v_gene	d_gene
CASSRGRTMGYTF	TGCGCCAGCAGCCGGGGACGGACTATGGGCTACACCTTC	NA	TRBJ1-2	TRBV5-1	NA
CASSLMETEFQAFF	TGTGCCAGCAGTCTCATGGAGACGGAATTTCAAGCTTTCTTT	few	TRBJ1-1	TRBV12-3/TRBV12-4	NA
CASSQEPRGLGYGYTF	TGCGCCAGCAGCCAAGAGCCCAGGGGGCTTGGCTATGGCTACACCTTC	few	TRBJ1-2	TRBV4-3	TRBD1
CASMDLLVDTQYF	TGTGCCAGCATGGACTTACTGGTGGATACGCAGTATTTT	few	TRBJ2-3	TRBV6-1	NA
CASSPLPQGIHEQFF	TGTGCCAGCAGCCCTCTCCCCCAGGGGATCCATGAGCAGTTCTTC	few	TRBJ2-1	TRBV9	NA
CATSLGPGQGPAGTQYF	TGTGCCACCTCGCTCGGTCCGGGGCAGGGGCCAGCGGGGACCCAGTACTTC	few	TRBJ2-5	TRBV5-5	NA
CSARTTTTNEKLFF	TGCAGTGCTAGGACGACTACAACTAATGAAAAACTGTTTTTT	NA	TRBJ1-4	TRBV20-1	NA
CASSPSPGTGVEEQYF	TGTGCCAGCTCACCGTCCCCCGGGACAGGGGTGGAAGAGCAGTACTTC	few	TRBJ2-7	TRBV18	TRBD1
CSAVQGAAEAFF	TGCAGCGCAGTACAGGGGGCGGCTGAAGCTTTCTTT	NA	TRBJ1-1	TRBV29-1	TRBD1
CASVPSLITRTSGSERQETQYF	TGTGCCAGCGTCCCGAGCTTAATTACGAGAACTAGCGGGTCCGAGAGGCAAGAGACCCAGTACTTC	NA	TRBJ2-5	TRBV7-9	TRBD2
CASSFQGYAEAFF	TGTGCCAGCAGTTTTCAGGGGTACGCTGAAGCTTTCTTT	NA	TRBJ1-1	TRBV27	NA
CASSLDPTEAFF	TGTGCCAGCAGCTTAGATCCCACTGAAGCTTTCTTT	few	TRBJ1-1	TRBV7-9	NA
CASSGEVYEQYF	TGTGCCAGCAGCGGGGAGGTTTACGAGCAGTACTTC	few	TRBJ2-7	TRBV2	NA
CASGRTDQETQYF	TGTGCCAGCGGGCGGACTGACCAAGAGACCCAGTACTTC	few	TRBJ2-5	TRBV28	NA
CASSLAGRSYTEAFF	TGTGCCAGCAGCTTGGCCGGGCGATCTTACACTGAAGCTTTCTTT	NA	TRBJ1-1	TRBV5-4	NA
CASSEGDTRAQYF	TGTGCCAGCAGTGAAGGGGATACGAGGGCCCAGTACTTC	few	TRBJ2-5	TRBV25-1	NA
CSARGQGEEKLFF	TGCAGTGCTAGAGGGCAGGGTGAAGAAAAACTGTTTTTT	few	TRBJ1-4	TRBV20-1	NA
CASSYPTGDGSYEQYF	TGTGCCAGCAGTTACCCGACAGGGGACGGCTCCTACGAGCAGTACTTC	NA	TRBJ2-7	TRBV6-5	TRBD1
CATSRDPLQGGNQPQHF	TGTGCCACCAGCAGAGATCCCTTACAGGGGGGGAATCAGCCCCAGCATTTT	few	TRBJ1-5	TRBV15	TRBD1
CASRAFGALAKNIQYF	TGTGCCAGCAGGGCATTCGGGGCGCTAGCCAAAAACATTCAGTACTTC	NA	TRBJ2-4	TRBV12-3/TRBV12-4	NA
CASSLYGGLGTEAFF	TGTGCCAGCAGCTTATATGGGGGCTTGGGCACTGAAGCTTTCTTT	NA	TRBJ1-1	TRBV7-2	NA
CASSFIDRTGRTDTQYF	TGTGCCAGCAGCTTTATCGACAGGACGGGGAGGACAGATACGCAGTATTTT	NA	TRBJ2-3	TRBV7-8	NA
CASTNALGNEQFF	TGTGCCAGCACCAACGCTCTGGGCAATGAGCAGTTCTTC	few	TRBJ2-1	TRBV4-2	NA
CSARPRHLNQPQHF	TGCAGTGCCAGGCCCAGGCACCTCAATCAGCCCCAGCATTTT	NA	TRBJ1-5	TRBV20-1	NA
CASSEEETQYF	TGTGCCAGCAGTGAAGAGGAGACCCAGTACTTC	many	TRBJ2-5	TRBV2	NA
CASSPVGPGGRNEQFF	TGCGCCAGCAGCCCTGTCGGGCCGGGGGGCCGCAATGAGCAGTTCTTC	NA	TRBJ2-1	TRBV5-1	NA
CASSRGTGGYYEQYF	TGTGCCAGCAGTAGGGGGACAGGGGGTTACTACGAGCAGTACTTC	few	TRBJ2-7	TRBV27	TRBD1
CASSQVTEGYGYTF	TGTGCCAGCAGCCAAGTAACAGAGGGCTATGGCTACACCTTC	NA	TRBJ1-2	TRBV3-1	NA
CASGLAFAGRTEAFF	TGTGCTAGTGGTTTGGCCTTCGCGGGGCGCACTGAAGCTTTCTTT	few	TRBJ1-1	TRBV12-5	NA
CASSPYSTGGMTDTQYF	TGCGCCAGCAGCCCTTACTCGACAGGGGGAATGACAGATACGCAGTATTTT	few	TRBJ2-3	TRBV4-1	TRBD1
CASSLGQGAHYGYTF	TGCGCCAGCAGCTTGGGGCAGGGGGCTCACTATGGCTACACCTTC	once	TRBJ1-2	TRBV5-1	TRBD1
CSARSEQFF	TGCAGTGCTAGAAGTGAGCAGTTCTTC	few	TRBJ2-1	TRBV20-1	NA
CASSLDKLAARTDTQYF	TGTGCCAGCAGTTTGGATAAACTAGCGGCGCGCACAGATACGCAGTATTTT	NA	TRBJ2-3	TRBV6-5	TRBD2
CASSPTRPWVADTQYF	TGCGCCAGCAGCCCCACCCGACCCTGGGTCGCAGATACGCAGTATTTT	many	TRBJ2-3	TRBV23-1	NA
CAGETGVTEAFF	TGTGCCGGTGAGACAGGGGTCACTGAAGCTTTCTTT	NA	TRBJ1-1	TRBV30	TRBD1
CATSRTSYEQYF	TGTGCCACCAGCAGGACATCCTACGAGCAGTACTTC	few	TRBJ2-7	TRBV15	NA
CASSFGVVTSEAFF	TGTGCCAGCAGCTTTGGGGTGGTTACATCTGAAGCTTTCTTT	few	TRBJ1-1	TRBV5-5	NA